A selection of T cell receptor beta chains follows, all from one sample in a study of graft-versus-host responses after intestinal transplantation. Produced via immunoSEQ multiplex PCR; TCRdb's table is partial and in-frame only. The sample has some 96,000 clones, more than 75% seen once. What these receptors recognize is not known. The source was unstimulated CD4+ T cells sorted from spleen or lymph node cells, collected before transplant. The origin of the receptors is a human donor who was the organ donor for an intestinal transplant. Each CDR3 is given with its conserved first and last residue. Each record gives: clone size, J gene, D gene, V gene, CDR3 DNA, CDR3 protein. A D gene is named only where the DNA matches it firmly. Size tells how often a clone was seen (once, few, many) or the class of an expanded clone, and some rows leave it out.

NA TRBJ2-5 TRBD1 TRBV19 TGTGCCAGTAGTCCGTCGACAGGGAAAGAGACCCAGTACTTC CASSPSTGKETQYF
NA TRBJ2-6 NA TRBV11-2 TGTGCCAGCAGCTTAGGGTCAGATGGGGCCAACGTCCTGACTTTC CASSLGSDGANVLTF
NA TRBJ2-7 NA TRBV19 TGTGCCAGTAGTATAGATTACAGCAGGGTAAGCGAGCAGTACTTC CASSIDYSRVSEQYF
NA TRBJ1-6 NA TRBV5-6 TGTGCCAGCAGCTTGGCCGGGACCCTGGGCTATAATTCACCCCTCCACTTT CASSLAGTLGYNSPLHF
NA TRBJ2-3 TRBD2 TRBV4-2 TGTGCCAGCAGCCAAGTTTCTGGAGCGGGGGTAGATACGCAGTATTTT CASSQVSGAGVDTQYF
NA TRBJ1-1 TRBD1 TRBV5-1 TGCGCCAGCAGCCTTGTTCAGGGGGCCACTGAAGCTTTCTTT CASSLVQGATEAFF
NA TRBJ2-7 NA TRBV9 TGTGCCAGCAGCGAACAAGACAGCCGCTCCTACGAGCAGTACTTC CASSEQDSRSYEQYF
NA TRBJ2-3 NA TRBV10-3 TGTGCCACCTCGGAGGGAGCTCTCCTTAAAAATACGCAGTATTTT CATSEGALLKNTQYF
NA TRBJ1-1 NA TRBV10-3 TGTGCCATCAGTATAGGAGACATCGCGAACACTGAAGCTTTCTTT CAISIGDIANTEAFF
NA TRBJ2-7 TRBD1 TRBV4-1 TGCGCCAGCAGCGAACAGGGGCTCTACGAGCAGTACTTC CASSEQGLYEQYF
once TRBJ1-5 TRBD1 TRBV4-1 TGCGCCAGCAGTCGACAGGGGCCGAATCAGCCCCAGCATTTT CASSRQGPNQPQHF
NA TRBJ1-6 NA TRBV28 TGTGCCAGCAGGGAGGGGTGGCCAGAGTCTAATTCACCCCTCCACTTT CASREGWPESNSPLHF